This T cell receptor beta chain was retrieved from a study of cytomegalovirus exposure and HLA in healthy donors. The PCR used 60 Vbeta and 13 Jbeta primers. Repertoires were generated with immunoSEQ multiplex PCR, while TCRdb's copy carries only in-frame clones and drops some. This table holds around 110,000 clones, around 10% found once. The CDR3 is made up of 15 amino acids. Germline V gives CDR1 LGHNA, CDR2 YNFKEQ. The V and J ends lost 6 bases and 8 bases respectively, with 22 bases between them. The chain links TRBV4-2 to TRBJ1-2; D might be TRBD1 (5 bases). The sequencing input was PBMCs. The TCR comes from a man aged 25 to 40 in good health and CMV-seronegative. The DNA of the CDR3 is TGTGCCAGCAGAGGACCGGGACGGGGGTGGGGCGGCTACACCTTC. The encoded protein is CASRGPGRGWGGYTF.